A single sample is the source of the 21 T cell receptor beta chains below, sequenced in a study of post-analysis software for immune sequencing data. Unique molecular identifiers featured in each of the TCR beta cDNA libraries. TCRdb called the PCR reads again in MiXCR, with one record for every CDR3 protein. The sample carries about 260,000 distinct CDR3 sequences, 35% to 40% recorded once. These receptors are not linked to any known antigen. Regarding the study as a whole: Among several TRBV segments more frequent in patients than controls were TRBV5-6, TRBV5-1 and TRBV20-1.

Input material: blood. These receptors came from a girl aged 5-17 years with multiple sclerosis.

The J gene is TRBJ2-1, the V gene TRBV2, with 7 bases lining up with TRBD2. Looked up from germline, CDR1 is SNHLY and CDR2 is FYNNEI. J was trimmed by 0 bases and V by 3 bases; bases with no gene match: 8. The CDR3 runs 17 residues. The CDR3 DNA reads as TGTGCCAGCAGTGAGCTAAGCGGGGCCAGCTCCTACAATGAGCAGTTCTTC. Protein product: CASSELSGASSYNEQFF.

The CDR3: CASSSGQENTGELFF. CDR3 DNA: TGTGCCAGCAGTTCCGGACAGGAGAACACCGGGGAGCTGTTTTTT. The rearrangement joins TRBV28 to TRBJ2-2; the match to TRBD1 covers 7 bases. This CDR3 comprises 15 residues. V dropped 4 bases and J dropped 1; count of bases not matched to a gene: 3. CDR1 and CDR2 from the germline V gene are MDHEN and SYDVKM.

The J gene is TRBJ2-3, the V gene TRBV3-1; 10 bases line up with TRBD2. This CDR3 has 15 amino acids. V shed 6 bases, J shed 4 bases, and the junction held 7 bases outside the gene matches. From germline, CDR1 is LGHDT and CDR2 YNNKEL (reference sequence). The CDR3 DNA reads TGTGCCAGCAGTGCTGGACTAGCGGAACCAGATACGCAGTATTTT. Encoded protein: CASSAGLAEPDTQYF.

This clonotype was found once. This chain links TRBV9 with TRBJ2-7, with D tentatively TRBD2 (5 bases). The CDR3 runs 13 residues. The germline V gene encodes CDR1 SGDLS and CDR2 YYNGEE. The V gene lost 3 bases and the J gene lost 0 bases, with 7 bases spanning the gap. The CDR3 coding sequence is TGTGCCAGCAGCGGGACTCACTCCTACGAGCAGTACTTC. Protein: CASSGTHSYEQYF.

The gene calls are TRBV7-2 and TRBJ2-7; 12 nucleotides agree with TRBD2. V lost 4 bases to trimming and J lost 7 bases; unmatched junction nucleotides: 8. The CDR3 runs 15 residues. CDR1 is SGHTA, CDR2 FQGNSA, per germline. CDR3 residues: CASSSTSGSHNEQYF. The CDR3 region has the DNA TGTGCCAGCAGCTCGACTAGCGGGAGTCACAATGAGCAGTACTTC.

The genes are TRBV9 and TRBJ2-1, with D unresolved. V was trimmed by 1 base and J by 9 bases, leaving 17 bases between them. CDR1 is SGDLS and CDR2 is YYNGEE in the germline V gene. This CDR3 has 15 residues. CDR3 bases: TGTGCCAGCAGCGTATCGAAGGATCCCAGAACTGAGCAGTTCTTC. Amino acid sequence: CASSVSKDPRTEQFF. Supplemented by reference TRBV9 and TRBJ2-1, the full variable domain reads DSGVTQTPKHLITATGQRVTLRCSPRSGDLSVYWYQQSLDQGLQFLIQYYNGEERAKGNILERFSAQQFPDLHSELNLSSLELGDSALYFCASSVSKDPRTEQFFGPGTRLTVL.

This clonotype was seen ten or more times. This chain joins TRBV4-1 and TRBJ2-5; D ambiguous. V was clipped by 3 bases and J by 0 bases, with 11 bases between them. The V gene's germline CDR1 is MGHRA and CDR2 YSYEKL. CDR3 size: 15 residues. CDR3 sequence: CASSHELQYQETQYF. CDR3 nucleotide sequence: TGCGCCAGCAGCCACGAGTTACAGTACCAAGAGACCCAGTACTTC.

This clonotype was detected many times. The chain joins TRBV20-1 to TRBJ2-1; D is undetermined. The germline V gene encodes CDR1 DFQATT and CDR2 SNEGSKA (reference sequence). Between the trimmed V and J ends, which lost 5 bases and 9 bases, there was a span of 14 bases. CDR3 length: 12 residues. The CDR3 here is CSAGRTRGEQFF. The DNA for the CDR3 is TGCAGTGCTGGTCGCACTCGAGGTGAGCAGTTCTTC.

The rearrangement joins TRBV6-5 to TRBJ2-3, with 12 bases aligning to TRBD2. The CDR3 has 17 residues. V lost 3 bases and J lost 6; bases outside the gene matches: 10. Germline loops: CDR1 MNHEY, CDR2 SVGAGI. CDR3 DNA: TGTGCCAGCAGTTATCTAGCGGGGGGGGCACTAAAGGATACGCAGTATTTT. This gives the protein CASSYLAGGALKDTQYF.

On this clonotype itself: A single base separates this from a much larger clone, so it may be a read error. The V gene is TRBV7-7, the J gene TRBJ1-2; D remains unclear. This CDR3 has 13 residues. Per the germline V gene, CDR1 is SSHAT and CDR2 is FNYEAQ (reference sequence). The CDR3 loop is CVSSLNPNSGYTF. The CDR3 DNA reads TGTGTCAGCAGCTTAAACCCTAACAGCGGCTACACCTTC.

This clonotype was recorded many times. The J gene is TRBJ2-5, the V gene TRBV5-1; D gene ambiguous. Germline V gene lookup returns CDR1 SGHRS and CDR2 YFSETQ. V was clipped by 4 bases and J by 4 bases, with 17 bases between them. The CDR3 has 15 residues. The CDR3 sequence is CASSIGRLGGETQYF. Here the CDR3 DNA reads TGCGCCAGCAGCATTGGACGTCTTGGCGGAGAGACCCAGTACTTC.

CDR3 protein: CASRGRGGPYNEQFF. The CDR3 nucleotides read TGTGCCAGTAGGGGACGGGGGGGACCCTACAATGAGCAGTTCTTC. The J gene is TRBJ2-1, the V gene TRBV19; 8 nucleotides agree with TRBD2. The CDR3 is 15 residues long. J was trimmed by 2 bases and V by 6 bases; bases with no gene match: 6. The V gene's germline CDR1 is LNHDA and CDR2 SQIVND (reference sequence).

V gene TRBV20-1 combines with J gene TRBJ1-5, with D perhaps matching TRBD1 (6 bases). Germline V gives CDR1 DFQATT, CDR2 SNEGSKA (reference sequence). The V end lost 3 bases, the J end lost 5 bases, and 14 bases lay between the germline ends. The CDR3 is 14 amino acids. The CDR3 spells CSARGRTAYQPQHF. The CDR3 DNA reads as TGCAGTGCTAGGGGCCGGACAGCTTATCAGCCCCAGCATTTT.

This clonotype was detected ten times or more. This chain uses TRBV3-1 with TRBJ2-3, with 7 bases aligning to TRBD1. Germline values: CDR1 LGHDT, CDR2 YNNKEL (reference sequence). With V trimmed by 0 bases and J by 3 bases, 6 bases remained unmatched. The CDR3 is made up of 16 amino acids. The CDR3 sequence: CASSQDRDRLTDTQYF. CDR3 nucleotides: TGTGCCAGCAGCCAAGATCGGGACAGACTAACAGATACGCAGTATTTT.

The chain combines TRBV20-1 with TRBJ1-4; no reliable D call. Between the trimmed V and J ends, which lost 6 bases and 12 bases, there was a span of 23 bases. From germline, CDR1 is DFQATT and CDR2 SNEGSKA (reference sequence). CDR3 length: 14 amino acids. In DNA, the CDR3 is TGCAGTGCGAGACCTACAGAGGAATCGAAGCAACTGTTTTTT. It translates to CSARPTEESKQLFF.

A single count supports this clonotype. The gene calls are TRBV25-1 and TRBJ2-5; unclear D gene. The end of the DNA aligns better with TRBJ2-7, so the J call may be wrong. The CDR3 has 12 amino acids. Per the germline V gene, CDR1 is MGHDK and CDR2 is SYGVNS. The CDR3 DNA reads as TGTGCCAGCAGTCGAGACCGATACGAGCAGTACTTC. Amino acid sequence: CASSRDRYEQYF.

This clonotype was recorded once. This could be a read error, since a much larger clone is one nucleotide away. The chain couples TRBV20-1 to TRBJ2-5; perhaps D is TRBD1 or TRBD2 (5 bases each). The CDR3 consists of 13 residues. The germline gives CDR1 DFQATT, CDR2 SNEGSKA (reference sequence). DNA of the CDR3: TGCAGTTCTAGAGAGAGGGGCGAAGAGACCCAGTACTTC. As protein: CSSRERGEETQYF.

The chain links TRBV27 to TRBJ2-3, with D tentatively TRBD1 (5 bases). CDR3 length: 17 residues. From germline, CDR1 is MNHEY and CDR2 SMNVEV (reference sequence). V lost 0 bases and J 0 bases, leaving 13 bases between the germline ends. The CDR3 nucleotides are TGTGCCAGCAGTTTATCTGGCAGGGCCTTCAGCACAGATACGCAGTATTTT. Its protein is CASSLSGRAFSTDTQYF.

This clonotype came up many times. The V gene is TRBV10-3, the J gene TRBJ1-1, with D uncertain. Trimming left V 3 bases short and J 1 base short, with 9 bases between. The CDR3 is 14 amino acids. Germline V gene data show CDR1 as ENHRY and CDR2 as SYGVKD. CDR3 DNA: TGTGCCATCAGTGATAAAAGTGGGAACACTGAAGCTTTCTTT. Translating it yields CAISDKSGNTEAFF.

The rearrangement uses TRBV19 and TRBJ1-2; 8 bases line up with TRBD1. This CDR3 spans 15 amino acids. Germline V gene lookup returns CDR1 LNHDA and CDR2 SQIVND (reference sequence). V lost 7 bases and J lost 4; bases outside the gene matches: 11. CDR3 nucleotide sequence: TGTGCCAGTACCCAAAGGACAGGGCGCACCTATGGCTACACCTTC. Translation gives CASTQRTGRTYGYTF.

The V call is TRBV5-5, the J call TRBJ2-1, with 11 bases identical to TRBD2. After removal of 6 bases from V and 4 bases from J, the junction contained 6 bases not matched to a gene. Germline-derived CDR1 and CDR2 are SGHKS and YYEKEE (reference sequence). This CDR3 is 15 amino acids long. CDR3 nucleotides: TGTGCCAGCAACCTGGGACTAGCGGTGTACAATGAGCAGTTCTTC. This gives the protein CASNLGLAVYNEQFF.